Following are 18 T cell receptor beta chains from one sample sequenced in a study of T-cell reconstitution after alpha-beta-depleted transplantation in children. A library of TCRbeta sequences, prepared with unique molecular identifiers, was generated. TCRdb redid the calling of the PCR reads with MiXCR, one entry per CDR3 protein. The repertoire holds fewer than 120,000 distinct CDR3 sequences, about a tenth seen once, with about 7.3% in the top ten. The sample here was PBMCs from the stem cell graft donor, taken from the stem cell graft. The receptors derive from a human donor who donated a stem cell graft to a child with acute lymphoblastic leukemia.

Many counts were recorded for this clonotype. The chain employs TRBV5-1 and TRBJ2-3; D is ambiguous. The germline CDR1 and CDR2 sequences are SGHRS and YFSETQ. CDR3 length: 14 amino acids. V lost 0 bases, J lost 3 bases, and 8 bases lay in between. The CDR3 sequence: CASSLGPMTDTQYF. CDR3 nucleotides: TGCGCCAGCAGCTTGGGCCCGATGACAGATACGCAGTATTTT. The whole variable domain, remainder taken from reference TRBV5-1 and TRBJ2-3, is KAGVTQTPRYLIKTRGQQVTLSCSPISGHRSVSWYQQTPGQGLQFLFEYFSETQRNKGNFPGRFSGRQFSNSRSEMNVSTLELGDSALYLCASSLGPMTDTQYFGPGTRLTVL.

This clonotype was observed many times. This chain uses TRBV5-1 with TRBJ2-5; D is perhaps TRBD1 or TRBD2 (6 bases each). Trimming took 4 bases from V and 5 from J, leaving 15 bases between them. The CDR3 spans 14 residues. Germline V gene sequence: CDR1 SGHRS, CDR2 YFSETQ. CDR3 in amino acids: CASSEEGVEETQYF. CDR3 in DNA: TGCGCCAGCAGCGAGGAGGGGGTAGAGGAGACCCAGTACTTC.

There are many counts of this clonotype. The chain couples TRBV5-1 to TRBJ2-5, with a tentative D call TRBD1 (5 bases). The V gene lost 4 bases and the J gene lost 2 bases, with 15 bases spanning the gap. Germline-derived CDR1 and CDR2 are SGHRS and YFSETQ. There are 15 residues in the CDR3. The chain's CDR3 is CASSVLGQSQETQYF. The CDR3 nucleotides are TGCGCCAGCAGCGTATTGGGGCAGAGTCAAGAGACCCAGTACTTC.

In its sample, this clonotype was seen many times. V gene TRBV5-1 combines with J gene TRBJ2-1, with D perhaps matching TRBD1 (5 bases). The CDR3 is made up of 14 amino acids. Germline CDR1 and CDR2: SGHRS and YFSETQ. Between the trimmed V and J ends, which lost 2 bases and 9 bases, there was a span of 15 bases. CDR3 region: CASSLRGSPVEQFF. Written as DNA, the CDR3 is TGCGCCAGCAGCTTAAGGGGCAGTCCGGTTGAGCAGTTCTTC.

Ten or more counts support this clonotype. This rearrangement joins TRBV20-1 to TRBJ2-2; unclear D gene. The CDR3 contains 15 residues. Trimming left V 0 bases short and J 3 bases short, with 11 bases between. CDR1 is DFQATT, CDR2 SNEGSKA, per germline (reference sequence). In nucleotides, the CDR3 is TGCAGTGCTAGAGATCGACTTCTATACACCGGGGAGCTGTTTTTT. The encoded protein is CSARDRLLYTGELFF.

In its sample, this clonotype was seen many times. The chain has TRBV20-1 and TRBJ1-5, with 7 nucleotides matching TRBD1. CDR1 DFQATT and CDR2 SNEGSKA come from the germline V gene (reference sequence). Trimming took 6 bases from V and 4 from J; bases not matched to a gene: 6. The CDR3 is 13 residues long. This chain's CDR3 is CSAKQGRNQPQHF. In DNA, the CDR3 is TGCAGTGCAAAACAGGGGCGAAATCAGCCCCAGCATTTT.

This clonotype is medium-sized (0.01 to 0.1%) within its sample. The CDR3 loop reads CASSLASGSTEAFF. The DNA of the CDR3 is TGTGCCAGCAGTTTAGCATCGGGGAGTACTGAAGCTTTCTTT. The rearrangement uses TRBV12-3 or TRBV12-4 and TRBJ1-1; the D is unclear. With 0 bases removed from V and 5 bases from J, the gap between germline ends came to 10 bases. This CDR3 comprises 14 residues.

In this sample, this clonotype turned up many times. V usage is TRBV27 and J usage is TRBJ2-1, with unresolved D. This CDR3 is built from 11 residues. The germline V and J ends were trimmed by 7 bases and 7 bases, with 8 bases remaining between them. Germline CDR1 is MNHEY and CDR2 is SMNVEV (reference sequence). CDR3 sequence reads: CASTLRNEQFF. Here the CDR3 DNA reads TGTGCCAGCACCTTAAGGAATGAGCAGTTCTTC.

The chain couples TRBV11-1 to TRBJ2-6; TRBD1 matches 9 bases. The trim removed 4 bases at V and 0 bases at J, leaving 7 bases unmatched. Looked up from germline, CDR1 is SGHAT and CDR2 is FQDESV (reference sequence). The CDR3 sequence is 18 residues long. The CDR3 reads CASSSRDRDPSGANVLTF. CDR3 bases: TGTGCCAGCAGCTCCCGGGACAGGGATCCCTCTGGGGCCAACGTCCTGACTTTC.

This clonotype has ten or more counts. Written as DNA, the CDR3 is TGTGCCAGCAGTTCCTGGACGGGGAATAAGGGTGAGCAGTTCTTC. Protein product: CASSSWTGNKGEQFF. The chain combines TRBV27 with TRBJ2-1; TRBD2 is a possible D gene (5 bases). CDR3 length: 15 amino acids. Germline V gene lookup returns CDR1 MNHEY and CDR2 SMNVEV (reference sequence). Trimming pared 4 bases from V and 9 bases from J, leaving 19 bases between.

This clonotype came up many times. This rearrangement joins TRBV5-1 to TRBJ2-7; D not certain. The CDR3 loop spans 13 amino acids. Trimming removed 4 bases from V and 0 bases from J, with 8 bases in between. Germline values: CDR1 SGHRS, CDR2 YFSETQ. The CDR3 is CASSGTVSYEQYF. In DNA, the CDR3 is TGCGCCAGCAGCGGCACAGTCTCCTACGAGCAGTACTTC.

This clonotype has at least ten counts. The J gene is TRBJ2-2, the V gene TRBV3-1; D gene unclear. The CDR3 spans 16 residues. Trimming removed 4 bases from V and 3 bases from J, with 15 bases in between. The germline V gene encodes CDR1 LGHDT and CDR2 YNNKEL (reference sequence). The DNA of the CDR3 is TGTGCCAGCAGCCCCCCCCCACATAAAGACACCGGGGAGCTGTTTTTT. Residues: CASSPPPHKDTGELFF. The full variable domain, completed using reference TRBV3-1 and TRBJ2-2, is DTAVSQTPKYLVTQMGNDKSIKCEQNLGHDTMYWYKQDSKKFLKIMFSYNNKELIINETVPNRFSPKSPDKAHLNLHINSLELGDSAVYFCASSPPPHKDTGELFFGEGSRLTVL.

A few counts support this clonotype. The chain links TRBV7-6 to TRBJ1-1; the D gene is possibly TRBD1 (6 bases). Per the germline V gene, CDR1 is SGHVS and CDR2 is FNYEAQ. V lost 5 bases, J lost 7 bases, and 17 bases lay in between. The CDR3 spans 14 residues. In nucleotides, the CDR3 is TGTGCCAGCAGCCTAGACAGGTACGCGGTTGAAGCTTTCTTT. This translates into CASSLDRYAVEAFF.

This clonotype was seen repeatedly, ten times or more. This rearrangement joins TRBV6-2 or TRBV6-3 to TRBJ2-3; D is unresolved. The length of the CDR3 is 11 residues. The germline CDR1 and CDR2 sequences are MNHEY and SVGEGT. Trimming pared 8 bases from V and 8 bases from J, leaving 11 bases between. The CDR3 reads CASQTLCTQYF. CDR3 nucleotide sequence: TGTGCCAGCCAGACGTTGTGTACGCAGTATTTT.

This clonotype was counted at least ten times. The chain links TRBV28 to TRBJ2-7; maybe TRBD1 (6 bases). The V gene's germline CDR1 is MDHEN and CDR2 SYDVKM. The CDR3 runs 13 residues. Trimming cost V 5 bases and J 6 bases, with 14 bases left between them. The CDR3 is CASSESQGSEQYF. The CDR3 nucleotides read TGTGCCAGCAGTGAATCACAGGGCTCCGAGCAGTACTTC.

This clonotype was detected many times. This chain joins TRBV11-2 and TRBJ1-5, with D perhaps matching TRBD1 (5 bases). With 1 base removed from V and 7 bases from J, the gap between germline ends came to 17 bases. The CDR3 totals 16 residues. The germline V gene encodes CDR1 SGHAT and CDR2 FQNNGV. This chain's CDR3 is CASSLVGPHSGQPQHF. DNA of the CDR3: TGTGCCAGCAGCTTAGTGGGGCCCCACTCAGGACAGCCCCAGCATTTT.

In this sample, this clonotype turned up many times. The rearrangement links TRBV11-2 to TRBJ1-2; no reliable D call. CDR1 is SGHAT and CDR2 is FQNNGV in the germline V gene. CDR3 length: 15 amino acids. The ends were cut back, 6 bases at V and 0 bases at J, with 14 bases in the middle. CDR3: CASRHRDNPNYGYTF. DNA for the CDR3: TGTGCCAGCAGACACCGAGACAATCCTAACTATGGCTACACCTTC.

This clonotype has at least ten counts. V is TRBV5-1 and J is TRBJ2-1; 7 nucleotides line up with TRBD2. V shed 4 bases, J shed 8 bases, and the junction held 15 bases outside the gene matches. The CDR3 contains 16 residues. Germline assignment: CDR1 SGHRS and CDR2 YFSETQ. The CDR3 DNA reads TGCGCCAGCAGCCCGGCGGGAGCGGGGATCCTCGATGAGCAGTTCTTC. Protein product: CASSPAGAGILDEQFF.